A selection of T cell receptor beta chains follows, all from one sample in a study of human T cells and chemical hapten exposure. TCRdb recomputed calls from the RACE reads with MiXCR, one row per CDR3 protein. The repertoire holds tens of thousands of distinct CDR3 sequences, with about 8.8% as singletons. The sequenced sample consisted of whole blood. Receptors originate from a female donor in good health. Some clones in this sample may be carry-over from other donors' samples. Both conserved end residues are part of each CDR3. D genes are given only for firm matches.

>TRBJ2-7|TRBD1|TRBV7-2
CASSLGQGAKEQYF
>TRBJ2-1|-|TRBV7-2
CASSRLRGNEQFF
>TRBJ1-2|-|TRBV6-1
CAGSPQGNYGYTF
>TRBJ2-1|TRBD1|TRBV6-6
CASTYRGDRQFF
>TRBJ2-7|-|TRBV5-1
CASSSLAIGAYEQYF
>TRBJ2-1|TRBD1|TRBV12-3/TRBV12-4
CASSLKGQEAVHEQFF
>TRBJ2-3|-|TRBV9
CASSGNTDTQYF
>TRBJ1-3|-|TRBV4-2
CASSQEGGGNSGNTIYF
>TRBJ2-3|-|TRBV11-2
CASVDGTGTDTQYF
>TRBJ1-3|-|TRBV9
CASSGYSEKLSGNTIYF
>TRBJ2-3|TRBD2|TRBV12-3/TRBV12-4
CASSFPWTSGRTDTQYF
>TRBJ1-1|-|TRBV9
CASSVGWTATEAFF
>TRBJ1-5|-|TRBV27
CASSLLTPEGNQPQHF
>TRBJ2-7|TRBD2|TRBV7-8
CASSLAVGLAGGLEQYF
>TRBJ2-1|-|TRBV12-3/TRBV12-4
CASSPGGSYNEQFF
>TRBJ2-7|-|TRBV25-1
CASSRGLGDEQYF
>TRBJ1-2|-|TRBV5-6
CASSDGLDGYGYTF
>TRBJ2-7|-|TRBV20-1
CSASSGWPHIYEQYF
>TRBJ2-1|-|TRBV6-1
CASSEPSPGLSNEQFF
>TRBJ2-5|-|TRBV21-1
CADTGTQETQYF
>TRBJ2-5|-|TRBV28
CASRPGGVGEETQYF
>TRBJ1-2|-|TRBV2
CASSERTAGYTF
>TRBJ2-7|TRBD1|TRBV14
CASSRRSDRGTYEQYF
>TRBJ2-6|TRBD2|TRBV5-1
CASRLAGTGANVLTF
>TRBJ2-1|TRBD2|TRBV20-1
CSALAGGRGNEQFF
>TRBJ2-7|-|TRBV9
CASSVETGLYYEQYF
>TRBJ1-3|-|TRBV28
CASSIGGLRRNTIYF
>TRBJ1-2|-|TRBV30
CAWSDVRGYGYTF
>TRBJ2-3|TRBD1|TRBV2
CVSSGQGTDTQYF
>TRBJ1-1|TRBD1|TRBV6-2/TRBV6-3
CASSGTGLTEAFF
>TRBJ2-1|TRBD2|TRBV7-2
CATHQAGYYNEQFF
>TRBJ1-1|-|TRBV5-1
CASSLKGGEVAEAFF
>TRBJ1-5|-|TRBV28
CASSRNTGYQPQHF
>TRBJ1-2|-|TRBV3-1
CASSFQARANYGYTF
>TRBJ2-7|-|TRBV5-1
CASSSRLDSEQYF
>TRBJ2-7|-|TRBV11-2
CASSPFAGFYEQYF
>TRBJ2-2|TRBD2|TRBV10-3
CAIRKLAQNTGELFF
>TRBJ2-2|-|TRBV7-3
CASSLMGLGTGELFF
>TRBJ2-6|-|TRBV30
CAWGTGANVLTF
>TRBJ2-5|-|TRBV12-5
CASGSSEETQYF
>TRBJ1-2|-|TRBV7-9
CASSLDAYGYTF
>TRBJ1-3|-|TRBV12-3/TRBV12-4
CASSLVLSGAGNTIYF
>TRBJ2-1|-|TRBV2
CASGWDFSYNEQFF
>TRBJ2-2|-|TRBV20-1
CSARDLVTQANTGELFF
>TRBJ2-3|TRBD1|TRBV5-1
CASGPTGEVTDTQYF
>TRBJ2-1|-|TRBV5-1
CASSLDTYNEQFF
>TRBJ2-1|TRBD2|TRBV4-3
CASSASGRGQFF
>TRBJ2-7|-|TRBV11-2
CASSPKAGEQYF